The 7 T cell receptor beta chains given below trace back to one sample, sequenced in a study of T cells in localized non-small cell lung cancer. The repertoire was sequenced with immunoSEQ multiplex PCR; TCRdb's copy has only in-frame clones and lacks some. This table has 45,000 to 55,000 clones, more than 80% appearing once. This specimen consisted of peripheral blood, obtained before any cancer treatment. The receptors stem from a male donor at least 60 years old with stage III squamous cell lung carcinoma.

V gene TRBV7-9 combines with J gene TRBJ1-1; no reliable D call. The CDR3 is 14 amino acids. V gave up 5 bases and J gave up 3 bases, with 13 bases separating them. The germline gives CDR1 SEHNR, CDR2 FQNEAQ (reference sequence). Written as DNA, the CDR3 is TGTGCCAGCAGCCCCGACATGCGTTACACTGAAGCTTTCTTT. The encoded protein is CASSPDMRYTEAFF.

The rearrangement joins TRBV9 to TRBJ2-3; D is unclear. This CDR3 contains 13 residues. Trimming removed 6 bases from V and 11 bases from J, with 19 bases in between. Germline CDR1 is SGDLS and CDR2 is YYNGEE. The CDR3 region has the DNA TGTGCCAGCACCCAAACCGGAAACCAGAAGCAGTATTTT. Protein sequence: CASTQTGNQKQYF.

The chain couples TRBV7-9 to TRBJ1-1; D remains unclear. Per germline, CDR1 SEHNR and CDR2 FQNEAQ (reference sequence). This CDR3 has 13 residues. V shed 6 bases and J shed 1 base, with 9 bases lying between them. In nucleotides, the CDR3 is TGTGCCAGCAGGTCCTCACCGAACACTGAAGCTTTCTTT. This codes for CASRSSPNTEAFF.

CDR3 sequence: CASSPKMAGHNQPQHF. As DNA, the CDR3 is TGTGCCAGCAGCCCCAAGATGGCAGGACACAATCAGCCCCAGCATTTT. The chain is built from TRBV21-1 and TRBJ1-5; the D call TRBD1 from the table was never checked on the DNA. TRBV21-1 is a known pseudogene. This CDR3 has 16 residues.

Remarks on this clone: The same CDR3 also results from other DNA sequences found in this sample. The chain recombines TRBV7-2 with TRBJ2-3; 9 bases line up with TRBD2. V trimming: 5 bases; J trimming: 1 base; junction bases outside the gene matches: 4. There are 15 residues in the CDR3. Germline V gene sequence: CDR1 SGHTA, CDR2 FQGNSA. In DNA, the CDR3 is TGTGCCAGCAGCCCCTGGACTAGCGGCACAGATACGCAGTATTTT. It specifies CASSPWTSGTDTQYF.

The chain has TRBV6-5 and TRBJ1-1; no clear D. The germline gives CDR1 MNHEY, CDR2 SVGAGI. CDR3 length: 16 residues. Trimming cost V 4 bases and J 0 bases, with 15 bases left between them. In DNA form, the CDR3 reads TGTGCCAGCAGTTCTTATCAAACCGGGATGAACACTGAAGCTTTCTTT. Amino acids: CASSSYQTGMNTEAFF.

The J gene is TRBJ2-1, the V gene TRBV7-9; no clear D. The CDR3 runs 14 residues. The V gene's germline CDR1 is SEHNR and CDR2 FQNEAQ (reference sequence). V was clipped by 1 base and J by 9 bases, with 13 bases between them. In nucleotides, the CDR3 is TGTGCCAGCAGCTTAGGTGTTCCTGGTACTGAGCAGTTCTTC. It translates to CASSLGVPGTEQFF.